Below, one T cell receptor (beta chain) is given with its context. This specimen comes from a study of blood T cell repertoires in COVID-19. Study as a whole: Sample material is recorded as cDNA or gDNA derived from T cells, B-cell-depleted T cells, or PBMCs.

Only in-frame clones appear in the TCRdb table, and some are missing; sequencing was by immunoSEQ multiplex PCR. The sample lists 300,000 to 450,000 clones, roughly 90% occurring once. From germline, CDR1 is SQVTM and CDR2 ANQGSEA. V lost 2 bases to trimming and J lost 7 bases; unmatched junction nucleotides: 7. The CDR3 has 14 residues. The source is a woman in her thirties who had been exposed to COVID-19. Source material: PBMCs or T cells enriched from blood (not recorded which). This chain joins TRBV29-1 and TRBJ1-2; 10 bases agree with TRBD1. CDR3 residues: CSVERGQGRVGYTF. The CDR3 bases are TGCAGCGTTGAAAGGGGACAGGGGCGGGTTGGCTACACCTTC.